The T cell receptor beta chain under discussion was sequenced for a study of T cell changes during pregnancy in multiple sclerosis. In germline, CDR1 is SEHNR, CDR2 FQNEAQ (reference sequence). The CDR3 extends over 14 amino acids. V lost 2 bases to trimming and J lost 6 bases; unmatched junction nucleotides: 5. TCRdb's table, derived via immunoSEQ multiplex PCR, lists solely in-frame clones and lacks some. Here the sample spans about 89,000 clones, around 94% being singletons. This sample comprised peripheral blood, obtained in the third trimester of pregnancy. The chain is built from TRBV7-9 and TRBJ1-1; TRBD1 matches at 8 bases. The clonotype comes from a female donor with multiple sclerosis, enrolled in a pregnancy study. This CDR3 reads CASSLTGGVSEAFF. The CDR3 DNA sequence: TGTGCCAGCAGCTTAACAGGGGGGGTATCTGAAGCTTTCTTT.